The clone carrying this TCR beta chain was seen many times. The antigen is undetermined. One entry per CDR3 protein, called by TCRdb with MiXCR from the RT-PCR reads. The repertoire has approximately 490,000 distinct CDR3 sequences, approximately 7.7% of them found once; the top ten carry around 13%. The data derive from a study of response to subunit inactivated influenza vaccine. General study points: The authors suggested that few new T cells are recruited per seasonal influenza vaccination.

This receptor was identified in a man between 50 and 69 years old who received an inactivated influenza vaccine. Sequences were derived from PBMCs from blood, sampled around 25 months after vaccination.

DNA for the CDR3: TGTGCCATCACAACAGCACTGAATTCACCCCTCCACTTT. This encodes CAITTALNSPLHF. The V gene is TRBV10-3, the J gene TRBJ1-6; D call uncertain. CDR3 length equals 13 residues. The V gene lost 7 bases and the J gene lost 7 bases, with 11 bases spanning the gap. Germline V gene data show CDR1 as ENHRY and CDR2 as SYGVKD.